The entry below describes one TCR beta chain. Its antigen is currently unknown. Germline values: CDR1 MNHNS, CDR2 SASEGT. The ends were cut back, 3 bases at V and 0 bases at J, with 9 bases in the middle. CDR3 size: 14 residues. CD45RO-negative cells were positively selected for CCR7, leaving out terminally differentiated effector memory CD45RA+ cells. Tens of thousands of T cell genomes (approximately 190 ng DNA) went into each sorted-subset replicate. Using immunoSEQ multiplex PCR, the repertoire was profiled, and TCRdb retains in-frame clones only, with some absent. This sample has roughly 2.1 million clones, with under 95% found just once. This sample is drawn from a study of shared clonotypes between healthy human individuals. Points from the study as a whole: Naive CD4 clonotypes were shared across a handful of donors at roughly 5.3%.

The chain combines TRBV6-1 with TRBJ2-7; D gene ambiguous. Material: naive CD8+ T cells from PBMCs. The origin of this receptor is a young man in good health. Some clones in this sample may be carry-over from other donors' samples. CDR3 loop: CASSDYRISYEQYF. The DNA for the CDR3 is TGTGCCAGCAGTGACTACAGAATCTCCTACGAGCAGTACTTC.